This TCR beta chain was profiled in a study of T-cell reconstitution after alpha-beta-depleted transplantation in children. Germline V lookup: CDR1 SNHLY, CDR2 FYNNEI. This CDR3 is 14 amino acids long. V was cut by 6 bases and J by 3 bases, with 15 bases left in between. Overall study results and limits: After transplant, high TCRbeta diversity at day 60 in some patients arose from surviving recipient T cells and thymic progenitors. Reportedly, roughly two months post-transplant, alpha-beta T cells arose from several hundred expanded graft clones. Once a year had passed after transplant, T-cell counts and diversity came mostly from newly produced T cells.

At least ten counts were recorded for this clonotype. Its specificity is unknown. The authors prepared the TCRbeta library with unique molecular identifiers. TCRdb re-called the PCR reads through MiXCR, storing one row per CDR3 protein. The sample lists tens of thousands of distinct CDR3 sequences; 4.9% were seen once. The material was PBMCs, mostly from graft donor cells, obtained 180 days after TCRalphabeta/CD19-depleted stem cell transplant. The TCR sequence derives from a boy under three years old who had a stem cell transplant for acute myeloid leukemia, so the T cells may come from the graft donor. The chain employs TRBV2 and TRBJ2-7; perhaps TRBD2 as D (5 bases). The CDR3 region has the DNA TGTGCCAGCAGCCCGACGGGGTTACTCTACGAGCAGTACGTC. Encoded protein: CASSPTGLLYEQYV.